This TCR beta chain was retrieved from a study of T cells in Graves' hyperthyroidism and ophthalmopathy. The study, taken as a whole, reports: Ophthalmopathy was told apart from stable hyperthyroidism by a 13 V-J model. Blood also showed most of the thyroid clonotypes that were expanded above 0.001. In validation, the model predicted ophthalmopathy. These predictions came a median roughly 6.5 months before onset.

This clonotype occurred many times. Its specificity is unknown. The diagnoses drew upon clinical symptoms, serum thyroxine and TRAb, thyroid ultrasound and orbital computed tomography. CDR1 is GTSNPN and CDR2 is SVGIG in the germline V gene (reference sequence). This CDR3 has 15 residues. J gave up 5 bases and V 3 bases, and 13 bases lay outside the gene matches. Amplification of TCR beta CDR3 regions was performed using RNA transcripts as template. Researchers ran a first-round RT-PCR on the TCR CDR3 using the HTBI primer set. TCRdb redid the calling of the multiplex PCR reads with MiXCR, one entry per CDR3 protein. This table has hundreds of thousands of distinct CDR3 sequences, 14% appearing once.

The chain employs TRBV30 and TRBJ2-7; the match to TRBD2 covers 7 bases. Sequencing used blood. The TCR was taken from a young woman with Graves' hyperthyroidism. This CDR3 reads CAWRGAGWARDEQYF. CDR3 nucleotides: TGTGCCTGGAGGGGAGCGGGATGGGCCCGTGACGAGCAGTACTTC.